Listed below are T cell receptor beta chains from one sample, sequenced in a study of shared clonotypes between healthy human individuals. Clones were read by immunoSEQ multiplex PCR, and TCRdb kept only the in-frame ones, dropping some. This sample yields about 2.3 million clones, of which roughly 92% are seen a single time; more than 0.35% belongs to the top ten. The sequenced sample consisted of naive CD4+ T cells from PBMCs. The receptors shown here come from a man between 18 and 35 years old in good health. Some clones in this sample may be carry-over from other donors' samples. Both conserved end residues are part of each CDR3. The D gene is left open where the match is weak. Size tells how often a clone was seen (once, few, many) or the class of an expanded clone, and some rows leave it out.

J | size | V | D | DNA | CDR3
TRBJ2-4 | - | TRBV7-2 | TRBD2 | TGTGCCAGCAGCCTGGGGACTAGCGGATCTATTCAGTACTTC | CASSLGTSGSIQYF
TRBJ2-7 | - | TRBV7-9 | TRBD2 | TGTGCCAGCAGCGGGTCCGGGACTAGCGGGACTAGGGAGCAGTACTTC | CASSGSGTSGTREQYF
TRBJ2-1 | - | TRBV6-1 | - | TGTGCCAGCAAAAACCCAGTCCGGACACTAAATGAGCAGTTCTTC | CASKNPVRTLNEQFF
TRBJ1-4 | - | TRBV20-1 | - | TGCAGTGCTGCCACACTAGCAAAACTGTTTTTT | CSAATLAKLFF
TRBJ1-4 | - | TRBV18 | - | TGTGCCAGCTCACCGGAGGGGCCATATAATGAAAAACTGTTTTTT | CASSPEGPYNEKLFF
TRBJ2-1 | - | TRBV27 | - | TGTGCCAGTGCGGGACAGCCATCCTACAATGAGCAGTTCTTC | CASAGQPSYNEQFF
TRBJ1-2 | - | TRBV4-3 | - | TGCGCCAGCAGCCGCGAGTCATCTGGGCCCGAACTCACCTTTAACTATGGCTACACCTTC | CASSRESSGPELTFNYGYTF
TRBJ2-5 | - | TRBV6-1 | TRBD2 | TGTGCCAGCAGAGGTAGCGGGAGGGGAGAGACCCAGTACTTC | CASRGSGRGETQYF
TRBJ2-1 | - | TRBV5-1 | TRBD1 | TGCGCCAGCAGCCTTCAGGGGGAGATGGGTTACAATGAGCAGTTCTTC | CASSLQGEMGYNEQFF
TRBJ1-2 | - | TRBV2 | - | TGTGCCAGCAGTGAAGCGCTTCGGAGGAACGGCTACACCTTC | CASSEALRRNGYTF
TRBJ2-1 | - | TRBV7-9 | - | TGTGCCAGCAGCTTAGCGCGACTAGGCATAAACGATGAGCAGTTCTTC | CASSLARLGINDEQFF
TRBJ2-5 | - | TRBV2 | TRBD2 | TGTGCCAGCACCCGAGGGCTAGCGAGCGGGGCCCAAGAGACCCAGTACTTC | CASTRGLASGAQETQYF
TRBJ1-5 | - | TRBV6-1 | - | TGTGCCAGCAGCGTTGTCGGGTCCGATCAGCCCCAGCATTTT | CASSVVGSDQPQHF
TRBJ1-3 | - | TRBV7-9 | - | TGTGCCAGCAGCTTGGGACGTGGAAACACCATATATTTT | CASSLGRGNTIYF
TRBJ2-3 | once | TRBV7-8 | TRBD2 | TGTGCCAGCAGCCCCGCGGCGGCGGGAGCCCACACAGATACGCAGTATTTT | CASSPAAAGAHTDTQYF
TRBJ1-5 | - | TRBV28 | - | TGTGCCAGCAGTTCCATGGGGACCCTCACGCCCCAGCATTTT | CASSSMGTLTPQHF
TRBJ2-1 | - | TRBV2 | - | TGTGCCAGCCTGGGGAGCTCCTACAATGAGCAGTTCTTC | CASLGSSYNEQFF
TRBJ2-3 | - | TRBV5-4 | TRBD2 | TGTGCCAGCAGCTTGGTTCCGGGGAGGGCAGATACGCAGTATTTT | CASSLVPGRADTQYF
TRBJ2-1 | - | TRBV11-3 | - | TGTGCCAGCAGCTTATCTAGGTTCAATGAGCAGTTCTTC | CASSLSRFNEQFF
TRBJ2-1 | - | TRBV28 | TRBD2 | TGTGCCAGCAGCCCACTGGGGCTAGCGGGAGTAAATCCCGATGAGCAGTTCTTC | CASSPLGLAGVNPDEQFF
TRBJ2-5 | - | TRBV25-1 | - | TGTGCCAGCAGTGAATATGGGCAGGGGAGGGAGCAGTACTTC | CASSEYGQGREQYF
TRBJ2-2 | - | TRBV19 | TRBD2 | TGTGCCAGTAGCTTGGGACTAGCCGCGAACACCGGGGAGCTGTTTTTT | CASSLGLAANTGELFF
TRBJ1-1 | few | TRBV7-9 | - | TGTGCCAGCAGCCCGCGAATTACAGGTCCCGGGGGGACTGAAGCTTTCTTT | CASSPRITGPGGTEAFF
TRBJ1-1 | - | TRBV4-1 | - | TGCGCCAGCAGCCAGATGGGGACTCAGGAGGCTTTCGGCACTGAAGCTTTCTTT | CASSQMGTQEAFGTEAFF
TRBJ1-1 | - | TRBV7-9 | - | TGTGCCAGCAGCCCCGAAGGGTGGCAGTCCAGTGAAGCTTTCTTT | CASSPEGWQSSEAFF
TRBJ2-2 | - | TRBV11-1 | - | TGTGCCAGCAACAAGGACAGATGGACCGGGGAGCTGTTTTTT | CASNKDRWTGELFF
TRBJ2-1 | - | TRBV10-1 | - | TGCGCCAGCGCCCAGTTCGGCGGCTCCTACAATGAGCAGTTCTTC | CASAQFGGSYNEQFF
TRBJ2-3 | - | TRBV5-1 | - | TGCGCCAGCAGCCTAAATCAGGATACGCAGTATTTT | CASSLNQDTQYF
TRBJ2-5 | - | TRBV5-1 | - | TGCGCCAGCAGTCCGGGCCGCCCTAAGGGAGAGACCCAGTACTTC | CASSPGRPKGETQYF
TRBJ1-1 | - | TRBV6-4 | - | TGTGCCAGCAGTGAAGGAGCCGGCACTGAAGCTTTCTTT | CASSEGAGTEAFF
TRBJ1-3 | - | TRBV6-6 | - | TGTGCCAGCAGTTACTCGGACCCGAGCTCTGGAAACACCATATATTTT | CASSYSDPSSGNTIYF
TRBJ2-7 | - | TRBV9 | - | TGTGCCAGCAGCGTTCCGAGGCCGTCCTACGAGCAGTACTTC | CASSVPRPSYEQYF
TRBJ1-2 | - | TRBV6-5 | - | TGTGCCAGCAGCAAAATGTACGGGGCTAACTATGGCTACACCTTC | CASSKMYGANYGYTF
TRBJ2-1 | - | TRBV21-1 | - | TGTGCCAGCAGCGGGACTAGCGGGAGAGTGGTGGTGGATGAGCAGTTCTTC | CASSGTSGRVVVDEQFF
TRBJ2-5 | - | TRBV7-8 | - | TGTGCCAGCAGCTCCCCCAGGGGGGTAGAGACCCAGTACTTC | CASSSPRGVETQYF
TRBJ2-3 | - | TRBV5-6 | TRBD2 | TGTGCCAGCAGCTTGGACGGTCTAGCGGGAGGGCGGGCAGATACGCAGTATTTT | CASSLDGLAGGRADTQYF
TRBJ1-2 | once | TRBV19 | - | TGTGCCAGTAGTATTGTGGCGCGGGGAGTGAACTATGGCTACACCTTC | CASSIVARGVNYGYTF